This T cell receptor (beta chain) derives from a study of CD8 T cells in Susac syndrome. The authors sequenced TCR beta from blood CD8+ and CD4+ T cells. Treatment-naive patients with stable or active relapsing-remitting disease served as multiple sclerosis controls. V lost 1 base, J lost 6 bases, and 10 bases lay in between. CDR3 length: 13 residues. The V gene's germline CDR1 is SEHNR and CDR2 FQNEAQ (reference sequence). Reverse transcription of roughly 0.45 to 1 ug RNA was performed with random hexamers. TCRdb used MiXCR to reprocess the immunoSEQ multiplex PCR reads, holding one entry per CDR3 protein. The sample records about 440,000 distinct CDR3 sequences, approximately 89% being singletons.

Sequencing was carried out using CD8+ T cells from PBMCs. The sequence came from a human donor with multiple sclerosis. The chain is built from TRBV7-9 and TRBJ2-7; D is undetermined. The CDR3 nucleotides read TGTGCCAGCAGCTTAGGAGAGTTCGGCGAGCAGTACTTC. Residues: CASSLGEFGEQYF. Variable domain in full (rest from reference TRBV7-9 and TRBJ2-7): DTGVSQNPRHKITKRGQNVTFRCDPISEHNRLYWYRQTLGQGPEFLTYFQNEAQLEKSRLLSDRFSAERPKGSFSTLEIQRTEQGDSAMYLCASSLGEFGEQYFGPGTRLTVT.